Below are 26 T cell receptor beta chains sequenced from a single sample in a study of blood T cell repertoires in COVID-19. TCRdb's copy holds only in-frame clones and misses some; the assay was immunoSEQ multiplex PCR. Found here are just under 65,000 clones, approximately 80% of them singletons; the top ten hold 50%. Sequenced material: peripheral blood. The receptors were sampled from a woman of 80 years or more with acute or convalescent COVID-19.

The sample holds a few counts of this clone. The chain links TRBV29-1 to TRBJ2-7, with D perhaps TRBD2 (6 bases). V was clipped by 6 bases and J by 5 bases, with 14 bases between them. Germline V gene sequence: CDR1 SQVTM, CDR2 ANQGSEA. The CDR3 extends over 12 amino acids. The CDR3 region is CSVPGWGDEQYF. The CDR3 DNA reads as TGCAGCGTCCCCGGATGGGGGGACGAGCAGTACTTC.

The rearrangement joins TRBV5-6 to TRBJ1-3; 9 bases are a match to TRBD1. The trim removed 0 bases at V and 5 bases at J, leaving 6 bases unmatched. Germline loops: CDR1 SGHDT, CDR2 YYEEEE. The CDR3 sequence is 16 residues long. CDR3 coding DNA: TGTGCCAGCAGCTTGGCCGGGACAGGGCAGAGAAACACCATATATTTT. This sequence encodes CASSLAGTGQRNTIYF.

This clone was detected only a few times. This chain links TRBV7-2 with TRBJ1-5; 9 bases align to TRBD1. Trimming cost V 4 bases and J 5 bases; bases outside gene matches: 0. Germline V CDR1 and CDR2: SGHTA, FQGNSA. CDR3 length: 13 residues. The CDR3 sequence: CASSWDRDQPQHF. In DNA, the CDR3 is TGTGCCAGCAGCTGGGACAGGGATCAGCCCCAGCATTTT.

A single count supports this clone. One end of the junction varies from germline; a read error may be responsible. The rearrangement uses TRBV7-6 and TRBJ2-5; 7 nucleotides line up with TRBD1. Germline CDR1 and CDR2: SGHVS and FNYEAQ. This CDR3 comprises 13 residues. In DNA, the CDR3 is TGTGCCAGCAGCTCCCGGACAGGACAGAGTACTCACTTC. It specifies CASSSRTGQSTHF. Full variable domain (missing parts from reference TRBV7-6 and TRBJ2-5): GAGVSQSPRYKVTKRGQDVALRCDPISGHVSLYWYRQALGQGPEFLTYFNYEAQQDKSGLPNDRFSAERPEGSISTLTIQRTEQRDSAMYRCASSSRTGQSTHFGPGTRLLVL.

The chain joins TRBV19 to TRBJ2-1; tentatively, D is TRBD1 (7 bases). The CDR3 consists of 14 residues. Germline assignment: CDR1 LNHDA and CDR2 SQIVND (reference sequence). V lost 6 bases and J lost 8, with 17 bases in between. CDR3 sequence reads: CASRDRPWGDEQFF. The CDR3 region has the DNA TGTGCCAGTAGGGACAGGCCCTGGGGGGATGAGCAGTTCTTC. Full variable domain (missing parts from reference TRBV19 and TRBJ2-1): DGGITQSPKYLFRKEGQNVTLSCEQNLNHDAMYWYRQDPGQGLRLIYYSQIVNDFQKGDIAEGYSVSREKKESFPLTVTSAQKNPTAFYLCASRDRPWGDEQFFGPGTRLTVL.

The chain uses TRBV20-1 and TRBJ1-1, with D tentatively TRBD1 (5 bases). CDR1 is DFQATT and CDR2 is SNEGSKA in the germline V gene (reference sequence). The CDR3 sequence is 13 residues long. Trimming removed 3 bases at V and 4 bases at J, with 12 bases between. Here the CDR3 reads CSASRGGVTEAFF. The CDR3 coding sequence is TGCAGTGCTAGTCGGGGCGGGGTCACTGAAGCTTTCTTT.

This rearrangement joins TRBV5-1 to TRBJ1-2, with unresolved D. Germline CDR1 is SGHRS and CDR2 is YFSETQ. The CDR3 is 17 amino acids. The germline V and J ends were trimmed by 3 bases and 4 bases, with 22 bases remaining between them. For the CDR3, the DNA is TGCGCCAGCAGCTCCGGAACCCAAGGTATTGGGCTCTATGGCTACACCTTC. Its protein is CASSSGTQGIGLYGYTF.

This clone has more than one count but fewer than ten. This sequence joins TRBV2 and TRBJ2-3; D perhaps matches TRBD2 (6 bases). Deletions cut 6 bases from V and 2 bases from J, with 12 bases between. The CDR3 contains 14 residues. Germline V gene data show CDR1 as SNHLY and CDR2 as FYNNEI. CDR3 protein: CASSVGLDTDTQYF. For the CDR3, the DNA is TGTGCCAGCAGCGTGGGACTTGACACAGATACGCAGTATTTT.

The chain joins TRBV6-2 or TRBV6-3 to TRBJ2-2; no clear D gene. Trimming left V 5 bases short and J 3 bases short, with 4 bases between. The germline V gene has CDR1 MNHEY and CDR2 SVGEGT. This CDR3 is built from 12 residues. CDR3 DNA sequence: TGTGCCAGCAGTGGAGACACCGGGGAGCTGTTTTTT. Protein: CASSGDTGELFF.

The V gene is TRBV3-1 (or the pseudogene TRBV3-2), the J gene TRBJ1-1, with D possibly matching TRBD1 (6 bases). The CDR3 runs to 15 residues. In germline, CDR1 is LGHDT, CDR2 YNNKEL (reference sequence). Trimming took off 3 bases at V and 3 bases at J, with 14 bases between the two ends. In DNA, the CDR3 is TGTGCCAGCAGCCACCTGACAGGCGGTGACACTGAAGCTTTCTTT. Protein: CASSHLTGGDTEAFF.

This clone was seen only once. The chain has TRBV5-8 and TRBJ2-3; TRBD2 aligns across 11 bases. Germline V gene data show CDR1 as SGHTS and CDR2 as YDEGEE. V shed 4 bases, J shed 6 bases, and the junction held 7 bases outside the gene matches. The CDR3 extends over 15 amino acids. The CDR3 loop is CASSVSGRAWDTQYF. CDR3 bases: TGTGCCAGCAGCGTTAGCGGGAGGGCCTGGGATACGCAGTATTTT.

This clone appeared once. This chain joins TRBV7-9 and TRBJ1-4, with unresolved D. Trimming cost V 2 bases and J 7 bases, with 14 bases left between them. The CDR3 has 15 residues. Per the germline V gene, CDR1 is SEHNR and CDR2 is FQNEAQ (reference sequence). The CDR3 region is CASSLQALLGEKLFF. For the CDR3, the DNA is TGTGCCAGCAGCTTACAGGCGCTATTAGGTGAAAAACTGTTTTTT.

The rearrangement joins TRBV6-4 to TRBJ1-2; D gene unclear. V dropped 0 bases and J dropped 6 bases, with 11 bases sitting between them. Per germline, CDR1 MRHNA and CDR2 SNTAGT. This CDR3 is built from 14 residues. CDR3 sequence (DNA): TGTGCCAGCAGTGACTCGAGATTGAGGGATGGCTACACCTTC. It codes for CASSDSRLRDGYTF.

This clone has only a few counts. The chain has TRBV5-1 and TRBJ2-2, with 11 nucleotides matching TRBD2. CDR1 and CDR2 from the germline V gene are SGHRS and YFSETQ. The CDR3 runs 17 residues. Unmatched junction bases numbered 8, after V lost 0 bases and J lost 7 bases. The CDR3 nucleotides are TGCGCCAGCAGCTTGGATAGCGGGAGGGCCTTGGTCGGGGAGCTGTTTTTT. The encoded protein is CASSLDSGRALVGELFF.

This chain joins TRBV19 and TRBJ2-1; 8 positions agree with TRBD2. The CDR3 extends over 15 amino acids. Germline CDR1 and CDR2: LNHDA and SQIVND (reference sequence). Written as DNA, the CDR3 is TGTGCTTCAACCTCCCACGGGAGGGGGTACAATGAGCAGTTCTTC. This gives the protein CASTSHGRGYNEQFF. Together with reference TRBV19 and TRBJ2-1, the CDR3 gives the full variable domain: DGGITQSPKYLFRKEGQNVTLSCEQNLNHDAMYWYRQDPGQGLRLIYYSQIVNDFQKGDIAEGYSVSREKKESFPLTVTSAQKNPTAFYLCASTSHGRGYNEQFFGPGTRLTVL.

The V and J genes are TRBV28 and TRBJ2-4; D ambiguous. The CDR3 spans 14 residues. V gave up 5 bases and J gave up 3 bases, with 11 bases separating them. Per germline, CDR1 MDHEN and CDR2 SYDVKM. The chain's CDR3 is CASSGSYYKNIQYF. The CDR3 DNA is TGTGCCAGCAGTGGTTCCTATTACAAAAACATTCAGTACTTC.

The chain links TRBV5-1 to TRBJ2-2; 14 nucleotides match TRBD2. CDR3 size: 17 residues. Germline V lookup: CDR1 SGHRS, CDR2 YFSETQ. J was trimmed by 7 bases and V by 4 bases; bases with no gene match: 9. For the CDR3, the DNA is TGCGCCAGCAGCAAAGGGACTAGCGGGGGCTCCGGCGGGGAGCTGTTTTTT. This gives the protein CASSKGTSGGSGGELFF.

Only a few counts were recorded for this clone. V is TRBV2 and J is TRBJ1-1; TRBD1 aligns across 8 bases. The V and J ends lost 7 bases and 3 bases, in that order; junction bases with no gene match: 7. The germline V gene encodes CDR1 SNHLY and CDR2 FYNNEI. The CDR3 spans 14 residues. The CDR3 DNA follows: TGTGCCAGCAAAGGACAGGGACGTTACACTGAAGCTTTCTTT. Its translation is CASKGQGRYTEAFF.

The gene calls are TRBV7-3 and TRBJ2-2; 14 bases agree with TRBD2. V shed 5 bases, J shed 4 bases, and the junction held 6 bases outside the gene matches. CDR1 and CDR2 from the germline V gene are SGHTA and FQGTGA. The CDR3 is 17 amino acids. CDR3 coding DNA: TGTGCCAGCAGCCGACTAGCGGGAGGGCCGGGCACCGGGGAGCTGTTTTTT. This translates into CASSRLAGGPGTGELFF.

The V call is TRBV27, the J call TRBJ2-7, with D perhaps TRBD1 (6 bases). Between the trimmed V and J ends, which lost 6 bases and 4 bases, there was a span of 16 bases. The CDR3 consists of 14 residues. In germline, CDR1 is MNHEY, CDR2 SMNVEV (reference sequence). CDR3 amino acids: CASRSDSRGYEQYF. The CDR3 DNA follows: TGTGCCAGCAGGTCTGACAGTAGGGGGTACGAGCAGTACTTC.

There are a few counts of this clone. The chain is built from TRBV4-1 and TRBJ2-3; TRBD2 is a possible D gene (6 bases). CDR1 is MGHRA and CDR2 is YSYEKL in the germline V gene. V was trimmed by 3 bases and J by 2 bases, leaving 18 bases between them. The CDR3 totals 17 residues. CDR3 sequence (DNA): TGCGCCAGCAGCCAGGCCCTAGAGCGGGCCCACACAGATACGCAGTATTTT. Amino acid sequence: CASSQALERAHTDTQYF.

This clone was seen just once. The chain carries TRBV25-1 and TRBJ1-5; D call uncertain. From germline, CDR1 is MGHDK and CDR2 SYGVNS. V was trimmed by 1 base and J by 1 base, leaving 11 bases between them. The CDR3 has 16 amino acids. The CDR3 spells CASSEWAEGSNQPQHF. CDR3 nucleotides: TGTGCCAGCAGTGAATGGGCAGAGGGAAGCAATCAGCCCCAGCATTTT.

The chain is built from TRBV7-3 and TRBJ2-1, with 7 bases fitting TRBD2. The ends lost 5 bases at V and 9 bases at J; junction bases unmatched: 10. The germline V gene has CDR1 SGHTA and CDR2 FQGTGA. This CDR3 spans 14 amino acids. The CDR3 DNA reads TGTGCCAGCAGCCCAGCTGCGGGAGCCGGTGAGCAGTTCTTC. Protein sequence: CASSPAAGAGEQFF.

V is TRBV10-2 and J is TRBJ2-4; a weak D match, TRBD1 (6 bases). The germline CDR1 and CDR2 sequences are WSHSY and SAAADI. V shed 3 bases and J shed 0 bases, with 15 bases lying between them. The CDR3 length is 17 residues. This chain's CDR3 is CASSDWGLDLAKNIQYF. As DNA, the CDR3 is TGCGCCAGCAGTGACTGGGGGCTAGATCTAGCCAAAAACATTCAGTACTTC.

About this clone itself: A far larger clone is one base from this, pointing to a likely read error. This chain joins TRBV28 and TRBJ2-2, with D possibly TRBD1 on 6 matching bases. The CDR3 length is 13 residues. Looked up from germline, CDR1 is MDHEN and CDR2 is SYDVKM. V gave up 4 bases and J gave up 8 bases, with 11 bases separating them. CDR3 nucleotides: TGTGCCAGCAGTTCCAGGGGCGCTGGGGAGCTGTTTTTT. Translated, it gives CASSSRGAGELFF.

CDR3 DNA sequence: TGTGCCAGCAGCGTAGTGGCTAGCGGGACCCCCGGGGAGCTGTTTTTT. Encoded protein: CASSVVASGTPGELFF. V is TRBV9 and J is TRBJ2-2; TRBD2 matches 9 bases. The V segment lost 0 bases and the J segment 6 bases; nucleotides outside the gene matches: 6. The CDR3 is made up of 16 amino acids. Germline V CDR1 and CDR2: SGDLS, YYNGEE.